Below, 13 T cell receptor beta chains from the same sample are listed, as sequenced in a study of post-analysis software for immune sequencing data. General study results and limits: Elevated frequency relative to controls characterized roughly 5 TRBV segments in patients, TRBV5-6, TRBV5-1 and TRBV20-1 among them.

Their antigens are not known. Built from TCR beta cDNA, the libraries had unique molecular identifiers in them. TCRdb used MiXCR to reprocess the PCR reads, holding one entry per CDR3 protein. The table lists around 700,000 distinct CDR3 sequences, approximately 59% of them singletons. The material sequenced was blood. Receptors were obtained from a girl aged 2 to 9 with multiple sclerosis.

This chain connects TRBV7-2 to TRBJ1-1; TRBD1 agrees at 9 bases. The CDR3 consists of 15 residues. The junction had 3 bases not matched to a gene; V was cut back by 1 base and J by 3 bases. Germline V CDR1 and CDR2: SGHTA, FQGNSA. The DNA for the CDR3 is TGTGCCAGCAGCTTAGGCGGGACAGGGTACACTGAAGCTTTCTTT. It yields the protein CASSLGGTGYTEAFF.

The chain combines TRBV14 with TRBJ2-3, with D perhaps matching TRBD2 (6 bases). V lost 1 base and J lost 0, with 14 bases in between. This CDR3 is 17 amino acids long. Germline values: CDR1 SGHDN, CDR2 FVKESK. The CDR3 nucleotides read TGTGCCAGCAGCCAAGTCCATCATAGCGGAAGCACAGATACGCAGTATTTT. Residues: CASSQVHHSGSTDTQYF.

In DNA form, the CDR3 reads TGCAGCGTTGAACATCAGCAGTTCTTC. Its protein product is CSVEHQQFF. V gene TRBV29-1 combines with J gene TRBJ2-1; D is unclear. Germline CDR1 reads SQVTM; CDR2 reads ANQGSEA. The CDR3 consists of 9 residues. Between the trimmed V and J ends, which lost 2 bases and 11 bases, there was a span of 4 bases.

V and J are TRBV29-1 and TRBJ2-3; possible D gene TRBD2, 7 bases. The CDR3 spans 13 residues. Germline V gene data show CDR1 as SQVTM and CDR2 as ANQGSEA. The ends were cut back, 3 bases at V and 8 bases at J, with 15 bases in the middle. The CDR3 loop reads CSVEAGAGVTQYF. DNA of the CDR3: TGCAGCGTTGAGGCGGGGGCAGGTGTTACGCAGTATTTT.

The chain combines TRBV7-9 with TRBJ2-1; a weak D match, TRBD2 (6 bases). V lost 5 bases to trimming and J lost 5 bases, with 16 bases between them. The CDR3 totals 15 residues. Germline CDR1 SEHNR, CDR2 FQNEAQ (reference sequence). The CDR3: CASSPRLGSDNEQFF. CDR3 bases: TGTGCCAGCAGCCCCCGACTAGGTTCGGACAATGAGCAGTTCTTC.

This chain uses TRBV6-5 with TRBJ1-5; D gene ambiguous. CDR3 length: 15 amino acids. Germline V CDR1 and CDR2: MNHEY, SVGAGI. V shed 0 bases and J shed 5 bases, with 11 bases lying between them. The CDR3 spells CASSYSAVRDQPQHF. In DNA, the CDR3 is TGTGCCAGCAGTTACTCGGCGGTCCGGGATCAGCCCCAGCATTTT.

The chain joins TRBV6-2 or TRBV6-3 to TRBJ1-1, with D maybe TRBD1 (5 bases). The ends were cut back, 2 bases at V and 4 bases at J, with 11 bases in the middle. The CDR3 covers 14 residues. The germline CDR1 and CDR2 sequences are MNHEY and SVGEGT. DNA for the CDR3: TGTGCCAGCAGTTACGGGGCAGTGGGCACTGAAGCTTTCTTT. Its translation: CASSYGAVGTEAFF.

V gene TRBV29-1 combines with J gene TRBJ2-1; D possibly corresponds to TRBD1 (5 bases). CDR1 is SQVTM, CDR2 ANQGSEA, per germline. V lost 4 bases and J 0 bases, leaving 10 bases between the germline ends. The CDR3 extends over 14 amino acids. The CDR3 sequence is CSVVTASSYNEQFF. CDR3 sequence (DNA): TGCAGCGTTGTGACAGCGAGCTCCTACAATGAGCAGTTCTTC.

With respect to this clonotype: One end of the junction is discordant with germline, which a read error may explain. The chain uses TRBV29-1 and TRBJ1-2, with a possible D match to TRBD1 (5 bases). This CDR3 region has 13 residues. Per the germline V gene, CDR1 is SQVTM and CDR2 is ANQGSEA. CDR3 residues: CGVESGGNYGYTF. The CDR3 DNA sequence: TGCGGCGTTGAAAGTGGGGGGAACTATGGCTACACCTTC.

CDR3 loop: CSVEAENTEAFF. In nucleotides, the CDR3 is TGCAGCGTTGAGGCTGAGAACACTGAAGCTTTCTTT. The V call is TRBV29-1, the J call TRBJ1-1; D uncertain. V was clipped by 3 bases and J by 1 base, with 6 bases between them. CDR1 is SQVTM and CDR2 is ANQGSEA in the germline V gene. The CDR3 consists of 12 residues. Using reference TRBV29-1 and TRBJ1-1 for the parts outside the CDR3, the full variable domain is SAVISQKPSRDICQRGTSLTIQCQVDSQVTMMFWYRQQPGQSLTLIATANQGSEATYESGFVIDKFPISRPNLTFSTLTVSNMSPEDSSIYLCSVEAENTEAFFGQGTRLTVV.

The V and J genes are TRBV5-5 and TRBJ2-5; 8 bases are a match to TRBD2. The V segment lost 1 base and the J segment 1 base; nucleotides outside the gene matches: 3. Germline lookup yields CDR1 SGHKS and CDR2 YYEKEE (reference sequence). The CDR3 extends over 15 amino acids. For the CDR3, the DNA is TGTGCCAGCAGCTTGTCGGGAGGGCCCCAAGAGACCCAGTACTTC. Its protein product is CASSLSGGPQETQYF.

The gene calls are TRBV20-1 and TRBJ2-7; weak D call: TRBD2 (6 bases). Germline V lookup: CDR1 DFQATT, CDR2 SNEGSKA (reference sequence). Trimming removed 3 bases at V and 1 base at J, with 16 bases between. The CDR3 loop spans 15 amino acids. CDR3 DNA sequence: TGCAGTGCTAGTCGGGGGACGGGATCGTCCTACGAGCAGTACTTC. Protein sequence: CSASRGTGSSYEQYF.

V usage is TRBV12-3 or TRBV12-4 and J usage is TRBJ2-1; 8 bases agree with TRBD1. CDR3 length: 16 residues. V lost 5 bases to trimming and J lost 2 bases; unmatched junction nucleotides: 8. The CDR3 region is CASSPGTGRAYNEQFF. The CDR3 nucleotides read TGTGCCAGCAGTCCCGGGACAGGTCGCGCCTACAATGAGCAGTTCTTC.